This T cell receptor (beta chain) was profiled in a study of blood T cells in healthy people across ages. A second PCR, run for about 7 to 12 cycles, used a sample-barcoded 5' primer plus a J-beta primer mix. Each sample provided no less than 2.5 million CDR3-containing paired-end reads. TCRdb passed the 5' RACE reads through MiXCR, listing each CDR3 protein once. This table has some 890,000 distinct CDR3 sequences, just under 30% appearing once. Researchers collected 7.5 to 10 milliliters of peripheral blood from every single donor. This clonotype was detected only a few times. The junction had 18 bases not matched to a gene; V was cut back by 4 bases and J by 6 bases. The CDR3 extends over 19 amino acids. This same sample was also part of a study on T cells of mothers and their children. This second study says: In this cohort, donors were a few healthy Caucasian mothers plus their six children.

This chain connects TRBV12-3 or TRBV12-4 to TRBJ2-1, with 10 positions matching TRBD2. The source material was blood. The TCR was taken from a woman in her forties in good health. The CDR3, as DNA: TGTGCCAGCAGTTCCCCGGGGCTAGCGGGGGCCAGAAGCTCCAATGAGCAGTTCTTC. This translates into CASSSPGLAGARSSNEQFF.